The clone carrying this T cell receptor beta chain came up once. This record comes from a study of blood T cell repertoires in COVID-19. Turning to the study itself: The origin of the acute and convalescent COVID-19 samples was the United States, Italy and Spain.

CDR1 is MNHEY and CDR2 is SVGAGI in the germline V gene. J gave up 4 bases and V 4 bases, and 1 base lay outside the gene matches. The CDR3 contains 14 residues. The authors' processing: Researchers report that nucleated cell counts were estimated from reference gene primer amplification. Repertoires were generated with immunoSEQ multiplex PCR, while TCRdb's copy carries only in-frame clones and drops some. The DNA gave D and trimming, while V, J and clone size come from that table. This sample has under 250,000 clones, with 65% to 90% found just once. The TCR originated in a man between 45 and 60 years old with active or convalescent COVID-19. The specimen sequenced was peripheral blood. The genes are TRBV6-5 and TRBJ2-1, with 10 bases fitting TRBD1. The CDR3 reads CASSWTGGYNEQFF. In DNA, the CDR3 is TGTGCCAGCAGTTGGACAGGGGGGTACAATGAGCAGTTCTTC.